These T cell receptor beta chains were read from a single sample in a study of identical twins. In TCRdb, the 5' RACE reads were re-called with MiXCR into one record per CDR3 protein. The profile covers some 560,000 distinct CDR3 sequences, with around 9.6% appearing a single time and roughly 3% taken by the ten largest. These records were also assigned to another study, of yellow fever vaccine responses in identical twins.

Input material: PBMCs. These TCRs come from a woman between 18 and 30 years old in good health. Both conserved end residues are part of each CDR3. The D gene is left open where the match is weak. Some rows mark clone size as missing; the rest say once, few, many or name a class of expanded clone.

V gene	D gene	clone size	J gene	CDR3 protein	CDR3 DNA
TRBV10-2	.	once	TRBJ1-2	CASSELGQGNYGYTF	TGCGCCAGCAGTGAGTTGGGGCAGGGGAACTATGGCTACACCTTC
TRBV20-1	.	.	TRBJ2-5	CSAGGDFYGETQYF	TGCAGTGCTGGAGGGGATTTCTACGGGGAGACCCAGTACTTC
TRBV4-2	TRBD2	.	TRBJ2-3	CASSQVQIAGYRTDTQYF	TGTGCCAGCAGCCAAGTTCAGATAGCGGGATATCGCACAGATACGCAGTATTTT
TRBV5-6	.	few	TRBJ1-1	CASSPGGRDTEAFF	TGTGCCAGCAGCCCCGGGGGTAGGGACACTGAAGCTTTCTTT
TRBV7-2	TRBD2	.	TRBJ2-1	CASSPSGVRGSGNEQFF	TGTGCCAGCAGCCCAAGCGGGGTAAGGGGATCGGGCAATGAGCAGTTCTTC
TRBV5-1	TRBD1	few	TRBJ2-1	CASSLGGTGGIDEQFF	TGCGCCAGCAGCTTGGGTGGGACAGGGGGCATCGATGAGCAGTTCTTC
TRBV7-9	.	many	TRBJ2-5	CASSPESLETQYF	TGTGCCAGCAGCCCTGAGTCCCTGGAGACCCAGTACTTC
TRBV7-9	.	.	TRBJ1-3	CATHSGNTIYF	TGTGCCACCCACTCTGGAAACACCATATATTTT
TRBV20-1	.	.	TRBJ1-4	CSASGPSATNEKLFF	TGCAGTGCTAGTGGACCAAGCGCAACTAATGAAAAACTGTTTTTT
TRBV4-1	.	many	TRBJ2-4	CASSQRTVGDIQYF	TGCGCCAGCAGCCAGAGGACGGTTGGGGACATTCAGTACTTC
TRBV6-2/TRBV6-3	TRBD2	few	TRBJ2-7	CASSSWTSGRKSYEQYF	TGTGCCAGCAGTTCCTGGACTAGCGGGAGAAAGTCCTACGAGCAGTACTTC
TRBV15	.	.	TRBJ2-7	CATMPDRNYEQYF	TGTGCCACCATGCCCGACAGAAACTACGAGCAGTACTTC
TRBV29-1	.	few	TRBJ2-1	CSVEDLQDTGDEQFF	TGCAGCGTTGAAGATCTTCAGGACACAGGTGATGAGCAGTTCTTC
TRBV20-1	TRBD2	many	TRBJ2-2	CSAPGQRGPSSNTGELFF	TGCAGTGCTCCAGGGCAGCGGGGGCCCTCCTCGAACACCGGGGAGCTGTTTTTT
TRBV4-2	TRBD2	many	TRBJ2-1	CASSQGPAGGPSEQFF	TGTGCCAGCAGCCAAGGTCCAGCGGGAGGACCTAGTGAGCAGTTCTTC
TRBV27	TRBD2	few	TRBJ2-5	CASSPRGLAEIQETQYF	TGTGCCAGCAGCCCCAGGGGACTAGCGGAAATTCAAGAGACCCAGTACTTC
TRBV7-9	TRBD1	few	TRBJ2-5	CASSIATGGRETQYF	TGTGCCAGCAGCATAGCGACAGGGGGAAGAGAGACCCAGTACTTC
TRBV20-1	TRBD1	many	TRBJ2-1	CSARDPGRGRMNEQFF	TGCAGTGCTAGAGATCCCGGCAGGGGGCGCATGAATGAGCAGTTCTTC
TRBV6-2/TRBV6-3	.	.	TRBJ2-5	CASSQIPGPGETQYF	TGTGCCAGCAGTCAGATCCCCGGACCTGGGGAGACCCAGTACTTC
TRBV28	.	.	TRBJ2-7	CATDTKGEQYF	TGTGCCACCGACACTAAGGGCGAGCAGTACTTC
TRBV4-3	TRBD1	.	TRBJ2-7	CASSHDRDSVYEQYF	TGCGCCAGCAGCCACGACCGGGACAGTGTCTACGAGCAGTACTTC
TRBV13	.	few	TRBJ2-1	CASSSSEAPTSEQFF	TGTGCCAGCAGCTCGTCAGAGGCCCCAACGTCTGAGCAGTTCTTC
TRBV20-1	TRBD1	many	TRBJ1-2	CSAKNTGTENYGYTF	TGCAGTGCTAAAAATACCGGGACAGAAAACTATGGCTACACCTTC
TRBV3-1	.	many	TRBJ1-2	CASSQAGGINYGYTF	TGTGCCAGCAGCCAGGCGGGGGGCATCAACTATGGCTACACCTTC
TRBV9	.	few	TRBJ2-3	CASSVSRNTDTQYF	TGTGCCAGCAGCGTTAGCCGGAACACAGATACGCAGTATTTT
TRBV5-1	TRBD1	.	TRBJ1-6	CASSLGQGYDSPLHF	TGCGCCAGCAGCTTGGGACAGGGGTACGATTCACCCCTCCACTTT
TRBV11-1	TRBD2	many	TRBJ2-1	CASSLALTRRGGSYNEQFF	TGTGCCAGCAGCTTAGCCCTAACTCGGCGGGGGGGCTCCTACAATGAGCAGTTCTTC
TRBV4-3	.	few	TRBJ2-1	CASSQVGLKAANEQFF	TGCGCCAGCAGCCAAGTCGGGTTGAAAGCTGCCAATGAGCAGTTCTTC
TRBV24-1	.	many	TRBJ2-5	CATSDWTAGKETQYF	TGTGCCACCAGTGATTGGACTGCCGGGAAAGAGACCCAGTACTTC
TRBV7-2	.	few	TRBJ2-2	CASSLELNTGELFF	TGTGCCAGCAGCTTAGAACTGAACACCGGGGAGCTGTTTTTT
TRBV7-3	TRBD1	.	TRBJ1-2	CASSTGQVGIYGYTF	TGTGCCAGCAGCACCGGACAGGTTGGGATCTATGGCTACACCTTC
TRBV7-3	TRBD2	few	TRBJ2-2	CASSSSGYRNTGELFF	TGTGCCAGCAGCTCTAGCGGGTATCGGAACACCGGGGAGCTGTTTTTT
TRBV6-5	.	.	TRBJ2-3	CASSYWQSKDTQYF	TGTGCCAGCAGTTACTGGCAGAGCAAAGATACGCAGTATTTT
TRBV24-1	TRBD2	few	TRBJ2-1	CATSDPASGNYNEQFF	TGTGCCACCAGTGATCCGGCTAGCGGGAACTACAATGAGCAGTTCTTC
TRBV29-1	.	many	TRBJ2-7	CSVGPGGYEQYF	TGCAGCGTTGGCCCCGGCGGCTACGAGCAGTACTTC
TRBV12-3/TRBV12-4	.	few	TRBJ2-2	CASSIPLADITNTGELFF	TGTGCCAGCAGTATCCCCCTAGCTGATATCACTAACACCGGGGAGCTGTTTTTT
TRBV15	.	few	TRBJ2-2	CATSNSNSFGELFF	TGTGCCACCAGCAACTCCAATAGCTTCGGGGAGCTGTTTTTT
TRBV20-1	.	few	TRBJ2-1	CSARDVAGHYNEQFF	TGCAGTGCTAGAGACGTTGCAGGACACTACAATGAGCAGTTCTTC
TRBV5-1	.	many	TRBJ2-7	CASSSPTDSYEQYF	TGCGCCAGCAGCTCGCCGACAGATTCCTACGAGCAGTACTTC
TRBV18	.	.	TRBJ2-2	CASSPPTSSLGLFF	TGTGCCAGCTCACCACCAACTAGTTCCCTCGGCCTGTTTTTT
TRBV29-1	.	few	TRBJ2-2	CSVQGLSTGELFF	TGCAGCGTCCAGGGGTTAAGCACCGGGGAGCTGTTTTTT
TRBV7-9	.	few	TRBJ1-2	CASSRTDSYGYTF	TGTGCCAGCAGCCGGACGGATAGCTATGGCTACACCTTC
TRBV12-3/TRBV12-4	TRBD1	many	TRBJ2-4	CASSSPGQTLAKNIQYF	TGTGCCAGCAGTTCCCCGGGACAGACCCTGGCCAAAAACATTCAGTACTTC
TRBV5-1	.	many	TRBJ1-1	CASRPSGWDTEAFF	TGCGCCAGCAGGCCTTCAGGGTGGGACACTGAAGCTTTCTTT
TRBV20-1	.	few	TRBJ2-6	CSAPRGANVLTF	TGCAGTGCTCCCCGGGGGGCCAACGTCCTGACTTTC
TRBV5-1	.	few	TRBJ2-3	CASSLDSPSTDTQYF	TGCGCCAGCAGCTTGGACTCACCTAGCACAGATACGCAGTATTTT